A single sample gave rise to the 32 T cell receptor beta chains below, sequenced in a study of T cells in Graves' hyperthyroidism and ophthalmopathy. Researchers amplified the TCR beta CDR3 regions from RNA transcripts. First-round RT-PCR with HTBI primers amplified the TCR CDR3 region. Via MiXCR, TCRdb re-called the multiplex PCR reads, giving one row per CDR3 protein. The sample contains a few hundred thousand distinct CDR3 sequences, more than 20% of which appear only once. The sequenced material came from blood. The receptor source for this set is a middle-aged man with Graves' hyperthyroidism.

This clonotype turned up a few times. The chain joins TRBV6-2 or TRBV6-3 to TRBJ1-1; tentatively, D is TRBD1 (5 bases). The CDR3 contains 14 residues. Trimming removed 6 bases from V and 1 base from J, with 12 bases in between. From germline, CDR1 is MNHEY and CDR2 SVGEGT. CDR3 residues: CASRQTGENTEAFF. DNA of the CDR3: TGTGCCAGCAGACAAACAGGAGAGAACACTGAAGCTTTCTTT.

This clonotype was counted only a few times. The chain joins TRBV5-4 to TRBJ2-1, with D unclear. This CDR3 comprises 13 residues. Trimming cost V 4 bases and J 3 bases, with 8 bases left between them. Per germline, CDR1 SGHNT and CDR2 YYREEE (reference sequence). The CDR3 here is CASSTTLYNEQFF. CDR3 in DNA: TGTGCCAGCAGCACTACACTCTACAATGAGCAGTTCTTC. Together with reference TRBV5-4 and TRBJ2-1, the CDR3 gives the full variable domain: ETGVTQSPTHLIKTRGQQVTLRCSSQSGHNTVSWYQQALGQGPQFIFQYYREEENGRGNFPPRFSGLQFPNYSSELNVNALELDDSALYLCASSTTLYNEQFFGPGTRLTVL.

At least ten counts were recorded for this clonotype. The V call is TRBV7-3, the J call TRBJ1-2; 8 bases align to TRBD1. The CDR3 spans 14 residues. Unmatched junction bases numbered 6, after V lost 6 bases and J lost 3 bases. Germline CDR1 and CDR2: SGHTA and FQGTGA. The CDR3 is CASSHGQGDYGYTF. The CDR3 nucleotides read TGTGCCAGCAGTCATGGACAGGGAGACTATGGCTACACCTTC.

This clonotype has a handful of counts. CDR3 sequence: CSARGDRGPTQYF. For the CDR3, the DNA is TGCAGTGCTAGGGGGGACAGGGGGCCTACGCAGTACTTC. This chain uses TRBV20-1 with TRBJ2-7; 12 bases agree with TRBD1. V was clipped by 3 bases and J by 9 bases; unmatched bases: 6. CDR3 size: 13 residues. CDR1 and CDR2 (germline): DFQATT, SNEGSKA (reference sequence).

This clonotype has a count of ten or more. The CDR3 reads CASSFKGGSSYEQYF. CDR3 bases: TGTGCCAGCAGCTTTAAGGGGGGAAGCTCCTACGAGCAGTACTTC. The genes are TRBV7-2 and TRBJ2-7; D possibly matches TRBD1 or TRBD2 (6 bases each). Per germline, CDR1 SGHTA and CDR2 FQGNSA. The CDR3 contains 15 residues. Trimming removed 3 bases from V and 0 bases from J, with 12 bases in between.

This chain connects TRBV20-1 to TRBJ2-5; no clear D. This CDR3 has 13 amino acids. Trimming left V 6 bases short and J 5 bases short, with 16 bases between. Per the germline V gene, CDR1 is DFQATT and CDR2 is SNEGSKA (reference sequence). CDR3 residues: CSAYVTGGETQYF. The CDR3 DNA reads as TGCAGTGCCTACGTGACGGGTGGGGAGACCCAGTACTTC.

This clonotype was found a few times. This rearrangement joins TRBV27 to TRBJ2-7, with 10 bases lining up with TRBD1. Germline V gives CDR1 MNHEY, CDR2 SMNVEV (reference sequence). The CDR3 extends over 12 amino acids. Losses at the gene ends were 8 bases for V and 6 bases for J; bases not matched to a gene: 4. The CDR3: CASGTGATEQYF. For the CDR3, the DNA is TGTGCCAGCGGGACAGGGGCTACCGAGCAGTACTTC.

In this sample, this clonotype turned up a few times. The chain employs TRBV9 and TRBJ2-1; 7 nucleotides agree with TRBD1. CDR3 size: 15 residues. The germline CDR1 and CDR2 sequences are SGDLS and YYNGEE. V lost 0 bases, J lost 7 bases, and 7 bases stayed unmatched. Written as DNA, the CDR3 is TGTGCCAGCAGCGTAGGGACAGGCGATGTTAATGAGCAGTTCTTC. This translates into CASSVGTGDVNEQFF.

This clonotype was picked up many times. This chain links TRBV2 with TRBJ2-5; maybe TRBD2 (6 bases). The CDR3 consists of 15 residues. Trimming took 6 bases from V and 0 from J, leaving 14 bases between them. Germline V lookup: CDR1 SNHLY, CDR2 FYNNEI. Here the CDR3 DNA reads TGTGCCAGCAGGGAGGGCCTTTCGTACCAAGAGACCCAGTACTTC. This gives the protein CASREGLSYQETQYF.

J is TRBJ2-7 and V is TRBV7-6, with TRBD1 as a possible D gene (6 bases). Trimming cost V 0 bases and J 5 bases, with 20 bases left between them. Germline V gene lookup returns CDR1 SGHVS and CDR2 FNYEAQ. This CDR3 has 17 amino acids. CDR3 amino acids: CASSLAQQGSLWNEQYF. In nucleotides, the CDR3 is TGTGCCAGCAGCTTAGCGCAACAGGGTTCCCTATGGAACGAGCAGTACTTC.

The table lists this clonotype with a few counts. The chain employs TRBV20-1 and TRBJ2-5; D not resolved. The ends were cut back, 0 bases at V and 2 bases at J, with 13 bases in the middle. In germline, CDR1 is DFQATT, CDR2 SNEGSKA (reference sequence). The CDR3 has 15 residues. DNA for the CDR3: TGCAGTGCTAGAGAGACGTTAGACTTACAAGAGACCCAGTACTTC. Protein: CSARETLDLQETQYF.

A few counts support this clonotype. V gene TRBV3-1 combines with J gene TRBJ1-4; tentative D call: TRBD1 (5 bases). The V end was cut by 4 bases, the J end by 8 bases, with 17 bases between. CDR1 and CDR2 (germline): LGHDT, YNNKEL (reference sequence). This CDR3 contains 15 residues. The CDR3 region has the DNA TGTGCCAGCAGCCCCGCGCGAACAGGAGACGAAAAACTGTTTTTT. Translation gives CASSPARTGDEKLFF.

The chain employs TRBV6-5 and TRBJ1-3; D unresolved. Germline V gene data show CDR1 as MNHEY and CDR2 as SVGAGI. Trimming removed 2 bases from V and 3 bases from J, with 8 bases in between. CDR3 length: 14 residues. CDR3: CASSYNGIGNTIYF. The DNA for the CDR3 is TGTGCCAGCAGTTACAACGGGATTGGAAACACCATATATTTT.

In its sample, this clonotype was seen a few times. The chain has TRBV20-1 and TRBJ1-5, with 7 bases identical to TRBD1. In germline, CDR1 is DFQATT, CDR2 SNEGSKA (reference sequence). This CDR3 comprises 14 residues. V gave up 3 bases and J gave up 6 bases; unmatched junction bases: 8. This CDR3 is CSARQGGGVQPQHF. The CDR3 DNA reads TGCAGTGCTAGGCAGGGGGGGGGGGTTCAGCCCCAGCATTTT.

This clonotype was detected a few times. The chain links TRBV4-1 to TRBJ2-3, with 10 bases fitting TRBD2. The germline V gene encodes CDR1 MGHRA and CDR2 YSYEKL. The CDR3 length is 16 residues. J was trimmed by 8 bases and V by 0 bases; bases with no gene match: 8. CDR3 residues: CASSQEGAGGPGTQYF. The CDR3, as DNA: TGCGCCAGCAGCCAAGAAGGAGCGGGAGGGCCGGGTACGCAGTATTTT.

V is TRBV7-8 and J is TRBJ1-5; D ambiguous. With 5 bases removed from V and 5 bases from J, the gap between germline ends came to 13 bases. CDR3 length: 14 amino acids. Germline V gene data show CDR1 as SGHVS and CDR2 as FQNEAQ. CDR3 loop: CASSPRTRDQPQHF. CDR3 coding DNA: TGTGCCAGCAGCCCCAGGACCCGTGATCAGCCCCAGCATTTT.

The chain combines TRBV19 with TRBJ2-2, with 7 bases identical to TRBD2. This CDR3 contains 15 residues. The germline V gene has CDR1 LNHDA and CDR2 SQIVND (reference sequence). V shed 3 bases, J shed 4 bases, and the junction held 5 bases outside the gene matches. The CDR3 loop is CASSIGGSATGELFF. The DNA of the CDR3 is TGTGCCAGTAGTATCGGCGGGAGCGCCACCGGGGAGCTGTTTTTT.

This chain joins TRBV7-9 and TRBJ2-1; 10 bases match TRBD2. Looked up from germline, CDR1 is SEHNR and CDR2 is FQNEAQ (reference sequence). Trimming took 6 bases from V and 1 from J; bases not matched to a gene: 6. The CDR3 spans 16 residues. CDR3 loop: CASSSLAGVSYNEQFF. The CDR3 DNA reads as TGTGCCAGCAGTTCCCTAGCGGGAGTGTCCTACAATGAGCAGTTCTTC.

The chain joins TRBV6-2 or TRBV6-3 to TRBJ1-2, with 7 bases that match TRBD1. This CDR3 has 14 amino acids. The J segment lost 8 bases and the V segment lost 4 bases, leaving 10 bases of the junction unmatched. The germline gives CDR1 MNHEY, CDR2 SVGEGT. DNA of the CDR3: TGTGCCAGCAGTTCAACACTTACAGGGGTCGGCTACACCTTC. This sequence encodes CASSSTLTGVGYTF.

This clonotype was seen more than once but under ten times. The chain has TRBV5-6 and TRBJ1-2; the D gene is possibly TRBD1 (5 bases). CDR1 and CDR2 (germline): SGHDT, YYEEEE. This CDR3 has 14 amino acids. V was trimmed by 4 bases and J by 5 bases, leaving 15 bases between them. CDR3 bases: TGTGCCAGCAGCGGACATTCCGGCGGGTATGGCTACACCTTC. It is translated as CASSGHSGGYGYTF.

This chain's CDR3 is CATLAGEFGELFF. CDR3 DNA sequence: TGTGCCACCCTAGCGGGAGAGTTCGGGGAGCTGTTTTTT. The chain carries TRBV12-3 or TRBV12-4 and TRBJ2-2; 10 nucleotides match TRBD2. The CDR3 length is 13 residues. V lost 10 bases and J lost 7; bases outside the gene matches: 6.

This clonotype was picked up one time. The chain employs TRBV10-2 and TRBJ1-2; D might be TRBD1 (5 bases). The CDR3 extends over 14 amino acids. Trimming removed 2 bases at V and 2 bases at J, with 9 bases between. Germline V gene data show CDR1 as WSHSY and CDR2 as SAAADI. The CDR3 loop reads CASSERGRNYGYTF. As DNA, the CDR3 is TGCGCCAGCAGTGAGAGGGGAAGGAACTATGGCTACACCTTC.

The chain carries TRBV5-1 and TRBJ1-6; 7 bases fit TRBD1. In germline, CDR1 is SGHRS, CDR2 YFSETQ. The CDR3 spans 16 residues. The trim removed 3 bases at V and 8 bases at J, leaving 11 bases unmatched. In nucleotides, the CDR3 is TGCGCCAGCAGCTACCGACAGGGCAGTGGTGATTCACCCCTCCACTTT. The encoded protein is CASSYRQGSGDSPLHF.

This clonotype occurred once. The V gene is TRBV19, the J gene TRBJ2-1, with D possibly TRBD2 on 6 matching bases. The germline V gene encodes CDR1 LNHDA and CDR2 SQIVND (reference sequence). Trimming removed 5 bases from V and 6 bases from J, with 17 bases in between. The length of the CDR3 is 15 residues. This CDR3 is CASSALPLAPNEQFF. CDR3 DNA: TGTGCCAGTAGTGCCCTCCCCCTAGCGCCCAATGAGCAGTTCTTC.

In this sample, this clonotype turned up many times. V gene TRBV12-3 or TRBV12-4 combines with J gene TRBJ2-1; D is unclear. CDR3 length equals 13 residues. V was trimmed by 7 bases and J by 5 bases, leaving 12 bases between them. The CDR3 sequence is CASIADQNNEQFF. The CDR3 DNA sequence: TGTGCCAGCATCGCGGACCAGAACAATGAGCAGTTCTTC.

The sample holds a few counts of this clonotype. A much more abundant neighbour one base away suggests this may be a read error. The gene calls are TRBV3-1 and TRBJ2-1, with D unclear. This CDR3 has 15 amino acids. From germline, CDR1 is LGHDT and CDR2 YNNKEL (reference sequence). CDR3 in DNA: TGTGCCAGCAGCCAAGATCGCGGCCAGTACAGTGAGCAGTTCTTC. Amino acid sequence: CASSQDRGQYSEQFF.

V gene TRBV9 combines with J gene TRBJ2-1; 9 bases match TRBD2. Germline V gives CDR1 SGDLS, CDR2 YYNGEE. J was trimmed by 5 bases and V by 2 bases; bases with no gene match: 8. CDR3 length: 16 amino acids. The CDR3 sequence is CASSVHLAGAHNEQFF. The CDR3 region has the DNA TGTGCCAGCAGCGTCCACTTAGCGGGAGCCCACAATGAGCAGTTCTTC.

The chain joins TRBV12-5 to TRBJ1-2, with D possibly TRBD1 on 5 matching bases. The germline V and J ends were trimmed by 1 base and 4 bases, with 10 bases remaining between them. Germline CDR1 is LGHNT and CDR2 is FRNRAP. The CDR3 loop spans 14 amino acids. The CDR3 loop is CASGLGRQFYGYTF. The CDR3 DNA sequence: TGTGCTAGTGGTTTGGGCCGACAGTTCTATGGCTACACCTTC.

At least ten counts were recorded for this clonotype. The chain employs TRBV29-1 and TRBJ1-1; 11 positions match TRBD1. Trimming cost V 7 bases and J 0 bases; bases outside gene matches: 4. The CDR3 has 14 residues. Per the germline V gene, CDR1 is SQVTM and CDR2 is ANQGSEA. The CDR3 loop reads CSGTGGFMNTEAFF. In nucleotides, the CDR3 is TGCAGCGGGACAGGGGGCTTTATGAACACTGAAGCTTTCTTT. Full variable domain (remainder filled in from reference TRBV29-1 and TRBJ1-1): SAVISQKPSRDICQRGTSLTIQCQVDSQVTMMFWYRQQPGQSLTLIATANQGSEATYESGFVIDKFPISRPNLTFSTLTVSNMSPEDSSIYLCSGTGGFMNTEAFFGQGTRLTVV.

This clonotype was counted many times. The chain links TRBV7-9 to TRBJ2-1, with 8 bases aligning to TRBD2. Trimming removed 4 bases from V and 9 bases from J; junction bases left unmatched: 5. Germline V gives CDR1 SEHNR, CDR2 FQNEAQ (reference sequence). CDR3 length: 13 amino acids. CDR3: CASSSSGSGEQFF. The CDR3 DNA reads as TGTGCCAGCAGCTCCAGCGGGAGCGGTGAGCAGTTCTTC. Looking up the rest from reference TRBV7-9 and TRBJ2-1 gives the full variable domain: DTGVSQNPRHKITKRGQNVTFRCDPISEHNRLYWYRQTLGQGPEFLTYFQNEAQLEKSRLLSDRFSAERPKGSFSTLEIQRTEQGDSAMYLCASSSSGSGEQFFGPGTRLTVL.

CDR3 nucleotide sequence: TGCAGTGCCGGGACTCATGATCAGCCCCAGCATTTT. This translates into CSAGTHDQPQHF. The V call is TRBV29-1, the J call TRBJ1-5, with D possibly TRBD1 on 5 matching bases. Germline values: CDR1 SQVTM, CDR2 ANQGSEA. The CDR3 sequence is 12 residues long. Looking up the rest from reference TRBV29-1 and TRBJ1-5 gives the full variable domain: SAVISQKPSRDICQRGTSLTIQCQVDSQVTMMFWYRQQPGQSLTLIATANQGSEATYESGFVIDKFPISRPNLTFSTLTVSNMSPEDSSIYLCSAGTHDQPQHFGDGTRLSIL.

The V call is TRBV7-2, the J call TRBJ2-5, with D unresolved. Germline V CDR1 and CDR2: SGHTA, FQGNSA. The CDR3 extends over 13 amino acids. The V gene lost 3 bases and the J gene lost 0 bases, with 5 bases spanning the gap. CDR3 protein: CASSFSNQETQYF. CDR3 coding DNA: TGTGCCAGCAGCTTCAGTAACCAAGAGACCCAGTACTTC. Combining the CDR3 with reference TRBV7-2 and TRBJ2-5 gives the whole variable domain GAGVSQSPSNKVTEKGKDVELRCDPISGHTALYWYRQSLGQGLEFLIYFQGNSAPDKSGLPSDRFSAERTGGSVSTLTIQRTQQEDSAVYLCASSFSNQETQYFGPGTRLLVL.